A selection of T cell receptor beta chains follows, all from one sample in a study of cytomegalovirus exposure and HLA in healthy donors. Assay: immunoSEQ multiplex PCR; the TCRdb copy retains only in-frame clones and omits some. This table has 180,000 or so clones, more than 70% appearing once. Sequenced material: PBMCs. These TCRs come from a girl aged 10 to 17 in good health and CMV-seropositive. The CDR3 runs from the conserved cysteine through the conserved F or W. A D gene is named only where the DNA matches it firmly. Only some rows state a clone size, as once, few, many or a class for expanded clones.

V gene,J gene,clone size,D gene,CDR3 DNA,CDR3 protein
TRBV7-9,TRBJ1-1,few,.,TGTGCCAGCAGCTTAGTAGCGGACACTGAAGCTTTCTTT,CASSLVADTEAFF
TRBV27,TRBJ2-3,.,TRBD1,TGTGCCAGCAGCTTATGGACAGGCGGACATCCGCAGTATTTT,CASSLWTGGHPQYF
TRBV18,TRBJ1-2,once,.,TGTGCCAGCTCACCCCCGGACACCCCCCACTATGGCTACACCTTC,CASSPPDTPHYGYTF
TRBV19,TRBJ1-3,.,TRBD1,TGTGCCAGTAGTATGGGGACAGGGGCTGGAAACACCATATATTTT,CASSMGTGAGNTIYF
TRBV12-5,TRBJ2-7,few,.,TGTGCTAGTGGTTTGGGCCAGGGATACGAGCAGTACTTC,CASGLGQGYEQYF
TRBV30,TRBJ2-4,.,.,TGTGCCTGGAGACGGGTGGGGGGCATTCAGTACTTC,CAWRRVGGIQYF
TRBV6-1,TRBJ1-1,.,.,TGTGCCAGCAGTGAATCAGGGGCCCCCGTGAACACTGAAGCTTTCTTT,CASSESGAPVNTEAFF
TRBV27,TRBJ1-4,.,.,TGTGCCAGCAGTGCCCAGGGTGCTAATGAAAAACTGTTTTTT,CASSAQGANEKLFF
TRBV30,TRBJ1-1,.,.,TGTGCCTGGAGTGTTAGGACAGTTGGAGTCCTAGGCGCTTTCTTT,CAWSVRTVGVLGAFF
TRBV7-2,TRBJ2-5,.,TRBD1,TGTGCCAGCAGTAGGGGACAGCAAGAGACCCAGTACTTC,CASSRGQQETQYF
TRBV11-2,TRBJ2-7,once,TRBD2,TGTGCCAGCAGCTTCAGCGGGAGGACCTACGAGCAGTACTTC,CASSFSGRTYEQYF
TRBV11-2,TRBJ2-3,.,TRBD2,TGTGCCAGCAGCTTAGGGCTAGCGGGATCGCAGTATTTT,CASSLGLAGSQYF
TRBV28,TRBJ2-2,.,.,TGTGCCAGCAGTCCGGCAGGGGAAGGCACCGGGGAGCTGTTTTTT,CASSPAGEGTGELFF
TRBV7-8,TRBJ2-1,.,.,TGTGCCAGCAGCTTATTTTCCGCGGGACCCTACAATGAGCAGTTCTTC,CASSLFSAGPYNEQFF
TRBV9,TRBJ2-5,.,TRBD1,TGTGCCAACAGCCTGGAGGGACAGGGCATCCAAGAGACCCAGTACTTC,CANSLEGQGIQETQYF
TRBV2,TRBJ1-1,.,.,TGTGCCAGCACCCTGACAGCCAGCACTGAAGCTTTCTTT,CASTLTASTEAFF
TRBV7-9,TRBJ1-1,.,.,TGTGCCAGCAGCTTAGATTGGGAGTCGGCTGAAGCTTTCTTT,CASSLDWESAEAFF
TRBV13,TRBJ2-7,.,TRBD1,TGTGCCAGCAGCTTTAGAGCTCCGGGACAGGGTCTGTACGAGCAGTACTTC,CASSFRAPGQGLYEQYF
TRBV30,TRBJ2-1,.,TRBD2,TGTGCCTGGAGTCCCGGGACTACCAACAATGAGCAGTTCTTC,CAWSPGTTNNEQFF
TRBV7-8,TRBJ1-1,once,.,TGTGCCAGCAGCTGGGCCTTGAACACTGAAGCTTTCTTT,CASSWALNTEAFF
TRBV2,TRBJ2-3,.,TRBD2,TGTGCCAGCCTGGGACTAGCGGGAGGAGACACAGATACGCAGTATTTT,CASLGLAGGDTDTQYF
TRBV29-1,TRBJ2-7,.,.,TGCAGCGTTCCAATAGACAGTTCTGAGCAGTACTTC,CSVPIDSSEQYF
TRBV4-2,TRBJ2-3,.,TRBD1,TGTGCCAGCAGCCAGCCGGGACAGGGTACAGATACGCAGTATTTT,CASSQPGQGTDTQYF
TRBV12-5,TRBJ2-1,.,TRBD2,TGTGCTAGTGGGCGCACCGGTCTAGCGGGAGACTCTAACAATGAGCAGTTCTTC,CASGRTGLAGDSNNEQFF
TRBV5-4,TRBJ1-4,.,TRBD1,TGTGCCAGCAGCTTCGGATTTAACAGGGGCCCAGCTAATGAAAAACTGTTTTTT,CASSFGFNRGPANEKLFF
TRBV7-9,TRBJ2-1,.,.,TGTGCCAGCACCCGTGCTGGGACATCGTCTTCGGCTGAGCAGTTCTTC,CASTRAGTSSSAEQFF
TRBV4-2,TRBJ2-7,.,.,TGTGCCAGCAGCCCAGAGACAGGTCCCTACGAGCAGTACTTC,CASSPETGPYEQYF
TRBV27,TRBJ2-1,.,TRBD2,TGTGCCAGCAGTTTGACTAGCGGGAGGGCAGTGACCTACAATGAGCAGTTCTTC,CASSLTSGRAVTYNEQFF
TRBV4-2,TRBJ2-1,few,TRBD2,TGTGCCAGCAGCCAAGGGGGACTAGGCGGGTCCTACAATGAGCAGTTCTTC,CASSQGGLGGSYNEQFF
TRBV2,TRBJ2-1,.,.,TGTGCCAGCACAGGAGGTGGCGGGATGTCCCGCTCCTACAATGAGCAGTTCTTC,CASTGGGGMSRSYNEQFF
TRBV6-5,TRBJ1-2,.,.,TGTGCCAGCAGAGAACAATATTCCGTTCCCTATGGCTACACCTTC,CASREQYSVPYGYTF